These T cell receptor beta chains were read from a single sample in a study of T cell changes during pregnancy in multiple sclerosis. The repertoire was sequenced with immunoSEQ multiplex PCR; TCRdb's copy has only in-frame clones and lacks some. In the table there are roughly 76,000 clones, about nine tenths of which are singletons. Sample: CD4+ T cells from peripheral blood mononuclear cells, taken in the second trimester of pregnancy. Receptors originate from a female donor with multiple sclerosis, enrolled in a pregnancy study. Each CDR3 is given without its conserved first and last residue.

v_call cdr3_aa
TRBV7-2 ASSLAKGIGNIQY
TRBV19 ASSPRQGYTGELF
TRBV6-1 ASSESTGPLYNEQF
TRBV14 ASSPQGPRAQRYGYT
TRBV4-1 ASSQEGLAGIQETQY
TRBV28 ASRFYATGYNSPLH
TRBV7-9 ARQGPSGNTIY
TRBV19 ASTEQGLPMTEAF
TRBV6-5 ASSRGYEQY
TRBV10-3 AISGGSYEQY
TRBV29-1 SAVAGGLRETQY
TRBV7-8 ASSLGSGGAGGYT
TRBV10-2 ASSRGAPYEQY
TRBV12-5 ASGLKQGAPYT
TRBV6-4 ASSPDRGDTEAF
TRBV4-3 ASSRHLESSYNEQF
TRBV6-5 ASSYLTGGETQY
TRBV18 ASSPRGVGMNTEAF
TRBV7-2 ASSRRGDRYPSGYGYT
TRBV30 AWGRTRSYEQY
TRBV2 ASSDRVGVSNIQY
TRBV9 ASSVAVEGDGLYGYT
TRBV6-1 ASRRQEFMNTEAF
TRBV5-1 ASSLGNRGSDTQY